This T cell receptor (beta chain) was sequenced in a study of blood T cell repertoires in COVID-19. Only a few counts were recorded for this clone. The germline gives CDR1 MRHNA, CDR2 SNTAGT. The CDR3 has 15 amino acids. V shed 0 bases and J 4 bases; nucleotides not matched to a gene: 1. Clones were read by immunoSEQ multiplex PCR, and TCRdb kept only the in-frame ones, dropping some. The sample has tens of thousands of clones, roughly 80% seen once. What was sequenced was peripheral blood. The clonotype originates from a human donor in a cohort sampled during active COVID-19. V is TRBV6-4 and J is TRBJ2-3; 10 positions match TRBD2. The CDR3 DNA is TGTGCCAGCAGTGACTCGAGCGGGGGGGCAGATACGCAGTATTTT. Its translation is CASSDSSGGADTQYF.